A single sample is the source of the 21 T cell receptor beta chains below, sequenced in a study of T cell clusters in autoimmune cytopenias. Some 39,000 genome equivalents of blood DNA were amplified for TRB. One tube held mixed TRB-A and TRB-B primer pools for touch-down PCR. Reprocessing the multiplex PCR reads, TCRdb reports a single entry for every CDR3 protein and omits DNA. The sample totals more than 7,500 distinct CDR3 sequences. The sample taken for sequencing was peripheral blood. All receptors derive from a human donor with an autoimmune cytopenia or autoimmune hepatitis (not recorded which).

The CDR3 loop is CASSLGGGSPGANVLTF. The chain combines TRBV5-4 with TRBJ2-6; the D gene TCRdb calls, TRBD2, cannot be checked with no DNA. This CDR3 region has 17 residues. In germline, CDR1 is SGHNT, CDR2 YYREEE (reference sequence). Using reference TRBV5-4 and TRBJ2-6 for the parts outside the CDR3, the full variable domain is ETGVTQSPTHLIKTRGQQVTLRCSSQSGHNTVSWYQQALGQGPQFIFQYYREEENGRGNFPPRFSGLQFPNYSSELNVNALELDDSALYLCASSLGGGSPGANVLTFGAGSRLTVL.

The chain links TRBV6-5 to TRBJ1-3. The CDR3 extends over 16 amino acids. The germline V gene encodes CDR1 MNHEY and CDR2 SVGAGI. The CDR3 is CASSEIEAHSGNTIYF.

V and J are TRBV5-4 and TRBJ1-1; the TRBD1 assignment by TCRdb is unverifiable without DNA. The CDR3 has 14 residues. Germline V gene lookup returns CDR1 SGHNT and CDR2 YYREEE (reference sequence). CDR3 loop: CASSRQGVNTEAFF.

According to its frequency, this clonotype is medium-sized. This chain connects TRBV29-1 to TRBJ1-2; TCRdb lists TRBD1, though no DNA is available to test this call. Germline values: CDR1 SQVTM, CDR2 ANQGSEA. This CDR3 comprises 14 residues. The CDR3 region is CSVPGTGANYGYTF. Full variable domain (rest looked up from reference TRBV29-1 and TRBJ1-2): SAVISQKPSRDICQRGTSLTIQCQVDSQVTMMFWYRQQPGQSLTLIATANQGSEATYESGFVIDKFPISRPNLTFSTLTVSNMSPEDSSIYLCSVPGTGANYGYTFGSGTRLTVV.

V usage is TRBV7-6 and J usage is TRBJ2-5; TCRdb lists TRBD1, though no DNA is available to test this call. CDR1 and CDR2 from the germline V gene are SGHVS and FNYEAQ. The CDR3 runs to 13 residues. The CDR3 loop reads CASSLRGGETQYF.

The V call is TRBV28, the J call TRBJ2-7; the D call from TCRdb, TRBD1, cannot be confirmed without DNA. This CDR3 contains 14 residues. The V gene's germline CDR1 is MDHEN and CDR2 SYDVKM. CDR3 sequence: CASSFPGGPYEQYF.

By frequency, this clonotype registers medium-sized. The V and J genes are TRBV19 and TRBJ2-7; the TCRdb D gene call, TRBD2, has no DNA to confirm it. The CDR3 runs 15 residues. The germline CDR1 and CDR2 sequences are LNHDA and SQIVND (reference sequence). The CDR3 loop is CASSVQREGSYEQYF. The entire variable domain, with the rest obtained from reference TRBV19 and TRBJ2-7, is as follows: DGGITQSPKYLFRKEGQNVTLSCEQNLNHDAMYWYRQDPGQGLRLIYYSQIVNDFQKGDIAEGYSVSREKKESFPLTVTSAQKNPTAFYLCASSVQREGSYEQYFGPGTRLTVT.

According to its frequency, this clonotype is medium-sized. The chain carries TRBV27 and TRBJ2-7. The CDR3 is 13 residues long. In germline, CDR1 is MNHEY, CDR2 SMNVEV (reference sequence). This CDR3 reads CASSERTAYEQYF.

The chain employs TRBV6-2 or TRBV6-3 and TRBJ2-3; checking the TCRdb D call of TRBD2 is not possible without DNA. Germline CDR1 is MNHEY and CDR2 is SVGEGT. The CDR3 loop spans 14 amino acids. CDR3 protein: CASTLGRSTDTQYF.

This clonotype registers medium-sized by frequency. The V call is TRBV19, the J call TRBJ2-5; TCRdb designates TRBD2, a call that cannot be tested without DNA. Germline assignment: CDR1 LNHDA and CDR2 SQIVND (reference sequence). The CDR3 length is 16 residues. Here the CDR3 reads CASRRSSPSARETQYF. The full variable domain, in which reference TRBV19 and TRBJ2-5 provide the parts outside the CDR3, is DGGITQSPKYLFRKEGQNVTLSCEQNLNHDAMYWYRQDPGQGLRLIYYSQIVNDFQKGDIAEGYSVSREKKESFPLTVTSAQKNPTAFYLCASRRSSPSARETQYFGPGTRLLVL.

Judged by frequency, this clonotype is medium-sized. The chain combines TRBV6-5 with TRBJ1-3; with no DNA, the TCRdb D assignment of TRBD1 cannot be verified. Germline V gene sequence: CDR1 MNHEY, CDR2 SVGAGI. This CDR3 comprises 14 residues. The CDR3 spells CASSYGQGRNTIYF.

V and J are TRBV24-1 and TRBJ2-1; TCRdb indicates TRBD2, and absent DNA this call remains unverified. Germline V gene data show CDR1 as KGHDR and CDR2 as SFDVKD. This CDR3 comprises 14 residues. The CDR3 reads CATSDSRPGGEQFF.

This clonotype ranks as medium-sized in terms of frequency. The genes are TRBV5-4 and TRBJ1-1; the TRBD1 assignment by TCRdb is unverifiable without DNA. The CDR3 runs 16 residues. CDR1 is SGHNT, CDR2 YYREEE, per germline (reference sequence). The CDR3 here is CASSPGTQAANTEAFF.

This clonotype is classed as medium-sized by frequency. V and J are TRBV27 and TRBJ2-2; TCRdb designates TRBD1, a call that cannot be tested without DNA. CDR1 and CDR2 (germline): MNHEY, SMNVEV (reference sequence). This CDR3 region has 14 residues. The CDR3 region is CASTLGVGTGELFF.

Considering frequency, this clonotype is medium-sized. The J gene is TRBJ1-2, the V gene TRBV13; lacking DNA, the TRBD1 call made by TCRdb goes unchecked. The CDR3 has 14 residues. CDR1 and CDR2 (germline): PRHDT, FYEKMQ (reference sequence). The chain's CDR3 is CASSSPPGTYGYTF.

V gene TRBV20-1 combines with J gene TRBJ2-1; the D gene TCRdb calls, TRBD1, cannot be checked with no DNA. CDR3 length equals 17 residues. Germline CDR1 is DFQATT and CDR2 is SNEGSKA (reference sequence). CDR3 amino acids: CSARDRGARSSYNEQFF.

This clonotype ranks as medium-sized in terms of frequency. The rearrangement uses TRBV19 and TRBJ1-5. Germline lookup yields CDR1 LNHDA and CDR2 SQIVND (reference sequence). The CDR3 loop spans 15 amino acids. The CDR3 spells CASSHKMRANQPQHF. Full variable domain (outside the CDR3, taken from reference TRBV19 and TRBJ1-5): DGGITQSPKYLFRKEGQNVTLSCEQNLNHDAMYWYRQDPGQGLRLIYYSQIVNDFQKGDIAEGYSVSREKKESFPLTVTSAQKNPTAFYLCASSHKMRANQPQHFGDGTRLSIL.

The chain employs TRBV15 and TRBJ2-7; without DNA, the TCRdb call of TRBD1 cannot be checked. CDR1 LNHNV and CDR2 YYDKDF come from the germline V gene (reference sequence). This CDR3 is built from 20 residues. The CDR3 loop reads CATSRDRVVGQGSLSYEQYF.

This clonotype registers medium-sized by frequency. The V and J genes are TRBV5-5 and TRBJ2-6; there is no DNA to check the TCRdb D call of TRBD1. Germline CDR1 and CDR2: SGHKS and YYEKEE (reference sequence). There are 17 residues in the CDR3. The CDR3 is CASSLVQVSSGANVLTF.

This chain joins TRBV6-1 and TRBJ1-2; TCRdb lists TRBD1, though no DNA is available to test this call. The length of the CDR3 is 16 residues. The germline CDR1 and CDR2 sequences are MNHNS and SASEGT. The CDR3 loop is CASSALDGGRGYGYTF.

Its frequency marks this clonotype as medium-sized. This chain joins TRBV13 and TRBJ2-3; TCRdb returns TRBD1, unconfirmable since there is no DNA. There are 14 residues in the CDR3. The germline V gene encodes CDR1 PRHDT and CDR2 FYEKMQ (reference sequence). The CDR3 sequence is CASSSGGLGDTQYF.